This T cell receptor (beta chain) comes out of a study of T cells expressing NK-cell markers. The overall study: Seven HCMV-seropositive donors and one seronegative donor made up the eight sequenced donors. Study results and limitations: The CD3+CD56-NKG2C+ fraction of a few donors was likewise dominated by these clonotypes.

The CDR3 has 13 amino acids. From germline, CDR1 is SQVTM and CDR2 ANQGSEA. In terms of frequency, this clonotype is medium-sized. The target antigen is unknown. Template switching by 5'RACE with UMIs generated the TCR beta cDNA. TCRdb reanalyzed the 5' RACE reads, giving one entry per CDR3 protein sequence and no DNA. Here the sample table reports 5,000 to 6,500 distinct CDR3 sequences. The TCR sequence derives from a man between 18 and 35 years old in good health. Sequencing was carried out using blood T cells: a sorted CD56 or NKG2C T cell subset, CD4+ or CD8+ T cells, or bulk PBMC T cells (not recorded which). The gene calls are TRBV29-1 and TRBJ2-7; TCRdb lists TRBD1, though no DNA is available to test this call. CDR3 amino acids: CSVEPGPRGEQYF.